This TCR beta chain was captured in a study of blood T cell repertoires in COVID-19. Study overall: There were acute and convalescent COVID-19 samples, and they came from the United States, Italy and Spain.

Study processing details: Amplified reference gene primers provided the basis for estimating nucleated cell counts. Profiled with immunoSEQ multiplex PCR; TCRdb holds only in-frame clones, not every one. V and J calls and clone size are given by that table; D and trimming were obtained from the DNA. The profile covers under 400,000 clones, with about 90% appearing a single time and just over 1% taken by the ten largest. The CDR3 has 16 residues. The chain joins TRBV1 to TRBJ1-5; the tabulated D call, TRBD1, remains unverified against the DNA. TRBV1 is shown as a pseudogene. This TCR was sampled from a woman aged 30 to 39 who had been exposed to COVID-19. The sequenced sample was PBMCs or T cells enriched from blood (not recorded which). The CDR3 coding sequence is TGCACCAGCAGCCAAGGAGATCAGGGTAGCAATCAGCCCCAGCATTTT. It specifies CTSSQGDQGSNQPQHF.